This entry lists 29 T cell receptor beta chains sequenced from one sample in a study of cytomegalovirus exposure and HLA in healthy donors. Primers included in the PCR were 60 Vbeta and 13 Jbeta primers. The protocol was immunoSEQ multiplex PCR, while the TCRdb copy is restricted to in-frame clones and leaves out a portion. This sample has about 110,000 clones, with 74% found just once. Sample: PBMCs. All receptors derive from a man aged 30 to 39 in good health and CMV-seropositive.

The V call is TRBV9, the J call TRBJ1-2; 7 bases fit TRBD1. The CDR3 totals 14 residues. Losses at the gene ends were 0 bases for V and 2 bases for J; bases not matched to a gene: 1. CDR1 SGDLS and CDR2 YYNGEE come from the germline V gene. The CDR3 loop is CASSVEGANYGYTF. The CDR3 region has the DNA TGTGCCAGCAGCGTAGAGGGGGCGAACTATGGCTACACCTTC.

This clone was found a few times. The chain uses TRBV5-1 and TRBJ2-1; 9 nucleotides match TRBD2. The germline V gene has CDR1 SGHRS and CDR2 YFSETQ. With V trimmed by 2 bases and J by 0 bases, 3 bases remained unmatched. This CDR3 is 16 amino acids long. CDR3 coding DNA: TGCGCCAGCAGCTTCTTAGCGGGGGACTCCTACAATGAGCAGTTCTTC. Translated, it gives CASSFLAGDSYNEQFF.

This chain connects TRBV5-6 to TRBJ1-5; 8 nucleotides line up with TRBD1. Germline V lookup: CDR1 SGHDT, CDR2 YYEEEE. This CDR3 comprises 16 residues. Germline trimming cut 2 bases from V and 7 bases from J; bases unmatched to any gene: 11. This CDR3 is CASSFFELQGAQPQHF. The DNA of the CDR3 is TGTGCCAGCAGCTTTTTTGAATTGCAGGGGGCACAGCCCCAGCATTTT.

This chain connects TRBV19 to TRBJ2-4, with 9 bases identical to TRBD2. This CDR3 is 15 amino acids long. CDR1 is LNHDA and CDR2 is SQIVND in the germline V gene (reference sequence). V shed 3 bases and J 5 bases; nucleotides not matched to a gene: 5. The CDR3 DNA follows: TGTGCCAGTAGTATGTCTAGCGGGGTCCAAAACATTCAGTACTTC. It is translated as CASSMSSGVQNIQYF.

This clone has only one observation. This chain links TRBV29-1 with TRBJ2-5; a possible D gene is TRBD1 (8 bases). The germline V gene encodes CDR1 SQVTM and CDR2 ANQGSEA. The CDR3 covers 16 residues. The V and J ends lost 8 bases and 5 bases respectively, with 27 bases between them. This CDR3 is CSTRGGTGTYRETQYF. For the CDR3, the DNA is TGCAGCACGAGGGGAGGGACAGGAACATATCGCGAGACCCAGTACTTC. The full variable domain, in which reference TRBV29-1 and TRBJ2-5 provide the parts outside the CDR3, is SAVISQKPSRDICQRGTSLTIQCQVDSQVTMMFWYRQQPGQSLTLIATANQGSEATYESGFVIDKFPISRPNLTFSTLTVSNMSPEDSSIYLCSTRGGTGTYRETQYFGPGTRLLVL.

The chain carries TRBV6-5 and TRBJ1-2, with a tentative D call TRBD1 (5 bases). This CDR3 comprises 14 residues. Looked up from germline, CDR1 is MNHEY and CDR2 is SVGAGI. V gave up 6 bases and J gave up 6 bases, with 17 bases separating them. The CDR3 protein is CASSNRRPLDGYTF. The DNA for the CDR3 is TGTGCCAGCAGCAACAGGCGACCCTTGGATGGCTACACCTTC.

This sequence joins TRBV9 and TRBJ1-6; tentative D call: TRBD1 (5 bases). Per germline, CDR1 SGDLS and CDR2 YYNGEE. Trimming shortened V by 3 bases and J by 7 bases, and 8 bases separated the two germline ends. The CDR3 has 13 residues. The CDR3 is CASSEGRNSPLHF. The CDR3 DNA reads as TGTGCCAGCAGCGAGGGGAGGAATTCACCCCTCCACTTT. Combining the CDR3 with reference TRBV9 and TRBJ1-6 gives the whole variable domain DSGVTQTPKHLITATGQRVTLRCSPRSGDLSVYWYQQSLDQGLQFLIQYYNGEERAKGNILERFSAQQFPDLHSELNLSSLELGDSALYFCASSEGRNSPLHFGNGTRLTVT.

The V call is TRBV5-1, the J call TRBJ2-3; the D is unclear. V dropped 3 bases and J dropped 6 bases, with 11 bases sitting between them. The CDR3 sequence is 13 residues long. Germline V gene data show CDR1 as SGHRS and CDR2 as YFSETQ. CDR3 nucleotides: TGCGCCAGCAGCTGGCGAGGAGAGGATACGCAGTATTTT. Translating it yields CASSWRGEDTQYF.

This clone has ten or more counts. This chain links TRBV4-1 with TRBJ2-7; no clear D. Germline assignment: CDR1 MGHRA and CDR2 YSYEKL. This CDR3 has 13 amino acids. The V end was cut by 0 bases, the J end by 7 bases, with 10 bases between. Here the CDR3 DNA reads TGCGCCAGCAGCCAAGAACGGCTCGGGGAGCAGTACTTC. Amino acids: CASSQERLGEQYF.

The chain couples TRBV4-2 to TRBJ2-1, with 11 bases matching TRBD1. Per the germline V gene, CDR1 is LGHNA and CDR2 is YNFKEQ. Trimming took 0 bases from V and 5 from J; bases not matched to a gene: 3. The CDR3 extends over 16 amino acids. CDR3 sequence (DNA): TGTGCCAGCAGCCAAGAAAGGGACAGGGGGGACAATGAGCAGTTCTTC. Translating gives CASSQERDRGDNEQFF.

This chain uses TRBV6-1 with TRBJ2-5; 7 bases fit TRBD2. This CDR3 spans 16 amino acids. Trimming removed 3 bases from V and 1 base from J; junction bases left unmatched: 8. CDR1 and CDR2 from the germline V gene are MNHNS and SASEGT. The CDR3 protein is CASSDGRGTLQETQYF. In nucleotides, the CDR3 is TGTGCCAGCAGTGATGGGCGGGGGACCCTCCAAGAGACCCAGTACTTC.

The rearrangement uses TRBV30 and TRBJ1-4, with 9 bases that match TRBD1. Germline CDR1 reads GTSNPN; CDR2 reads SVGIG (reference sequence). CDR3 length equals 20 residues. The trim removed 4 bases at V and 0 bases at J, leaving 18 bases unmatched. CDR3 loop: CAWTPIISGQGQPTNEKLFF. The CDR3 DNA follows: TGTGCCTGGACCCCAATAATTTCGGGACAGGGCCAACCAACTAATGAAAAACTGTTTTTT.

The chain recombines TRBV2 with TRBJ1-2; D unclear. Germline lookup yields CDR1 SNHLY and CDR2 FYNNEI. The CDR3 spans 16 residues. The V end was cut by 1 base, the J end by 4 bases, with 16 bases between. In DNA form, the CDR3 reads TGTGCCAGCAGTGAAGTTGGCAGTGCACTACTCTATGGCTACACCTTC. Amino acid sequence: CASSEVGSALLYGYTF.

The chain uses TRBV28 and TRBJ1-4; perhaps TRBD1 as D (5 bases). Germline-derived CDR1 and CDR2 are MDHEN and SYDVKM. The CDR3 is made up of 13 amino acids. V was clipped by 6 bases and J by 3 bases, with 8 bases between them. Written as DNA, the CDR3 is TGTGCCAGCAGGACAGATCCTAATGAAAAACTGTTTTTT. Translated: CASRTDPNEKLFF.

The count of this clone is one. The rearrangement joins TRBV4-1 to TRBJ1-2; D unclear. The CDR3 loop spans 17 amino acids. The germline V gene encodes CDR1 MGHRA and CDR2 YSYEKL. Trimming shortened V by 0 bases and J by 4 bases, and 18 bases separated the two germline ends. The CDR3 reads CASSQDSLIEAGYGYTF. The CDR3, as DNA: TGCGCCAGCAGCCAAGATTCCCTAATTGAGGCCGGCTATGGCTACACCTTC.

The rearrangement uses TRBV27 and TRBJ2-7, with D possibly being TRBD2 (6 bases). Trimming removed 3 bases at V and 2 bases at J, with 20 bases between. Per the germline V gene, CDR1 is MNHEY and CDR2 is SMNVEV (reference sequence). The CDR3 extends over 17 amino acids. CDR3 sequence (DNA): TGTGCCAGCAGTTTTAGCCGCGGAGGGATCGTCACCTACGAGCAGTACTTC. Translated: CASSFSRGGIVTYEQYF.

This sequence joins TRBV28 and TRBJ2-5; TRBD1 agrees at 12 bases. The J call may be incorrect, as the DNA end agrees better with TRBJ2-7. The germline gives CDR1 MDHEN, CDR2 SYDVKM. This CDR3 contains 16 residues. CDR3 sequence: CASSLLSGQGANEQYF. The CDR3 nucleotides read TGTGCCAGCAGTTTACTCTCGGGACAGGGGGCGAACGAGCAGTACTTC.

This chain links TRBV4-1 with TRBJ2-7, with unresolved D. V dropped 0 bases and J dropped 2 bases, with 8 bases sitting between them. CDR3 length equals 14 residues. In germline, CDR1 is MGHRA, CDR2 YSYEKL. The CDR3 here is CASSQEQSAYEQYF. CDR3 DNA: TGCGCCAGCAGCCAAGAACAGTCCGCCTACGAGCAGTACTTC.

This sequence joins TRBV20-1 and TRBJ1-1; D is undetermined. Germline CDR1 is DFQATT and CDR2 is SNEGSKA (reference sequence). The CDR3 spans 11 residues. The ends were cut back, 3 bases at V and 4 bases at J, with 6 bases in the middle. DNA for the CDR3: TGCAGTGCTAGGGAGGGCACTGAAGCTTTCTTT. This translates into CSAREGTEAFF.

This rearrangement joins TRBV25-1 to TRBJ1-5; D is uncertain. This CDR3 region has 17 residues. Trimming took off 3 bases at V and 2 bases at J, with 17 bases between the two ends. The germline gives CDR1 MGHDK, CDR2 SYGVNS. The CDR3 spells CASSEKRSGGGNQPQHF. In DNA, the CDR3 is TGTGCCAGCAGTGAGAAGAGATCGGGAGGCGGCAATCAGCCCCAGCATTTT.

V and J are TRBV19 and TRBJ1-2; D remains ambiguous. V shed 5 bases and J shed 6 bases, with 19 bases lying between them. This CDR3 region has 15 residues. Germline CDR1 LNHDA, CDR2 SQIVND (reference sequence). In DNA form, the CDR3 reads TGTGCCAGTAGTCCCTTCACCAGAGGTGGTGATGGCTACACCTTC. It specifies CASSPFTRGGDGYTF.

The genes are TRBV19 and TRBJ1-4, with TRBD1 identical over 7 bases. After removal of 4 bases from V and 3 bases from J, the junction contained 5 bases not matched to a gene. CDR1 and CDR2 from the germline V gene are LNHDA and SQIVND (reference sequence). The length of the CDR3 is 15 residues. CDR3 nucleotides: TGTGCCAGTAGTAACGGACAGGCCGCTAATGAAAAACTGTTTTTT. It specifies CASSNGQAANEKLFF.

This chain uses TRBV18 with TRBJ1-4, with D perhaps matching TRBD1 (6 bases). Per germline, CDR1 KGHSH and CDR2 LQKENI. The CDR3 totals 16 residues. The V end lost 5 bases, the J end lost 0 bases, and 13 bases lay between the germline ends. The CDR3 nucleotides read TGTGCCAGCTCATCATCACAGGGCTCAACTAATGAAAAACTGTTTTTT. Residues: CASSSSQGSTNEKLFF.

The chain employs TRBV27 and TRBJ1-5, with 10 positions matching TRBD1. Germline CDR1 and CDR2: MNHEY and SMNVEV (reference sequence). Trimming removed 0 bases from V and 3 bases from J; junction bases left unmatched: 5. There are 17 residues in the CDR3. CDR3 nucleotides: TGTGCCAGCAGTTTATCGGTAGGACAGGGGGTCAATCAGCCCCAGCATTTT. Translating it yields CASSLSVGQGVNQPQHF.

This clone appeared a few times. The CDR3 reads CASGGVNTEAFF. CDR3 coding DNA: TGTGCCAGCGGCGGGGTGAACACTGAAGCTTTCTTT. V and J are TRBV28 and TRBJ1-1; the D is unclear. The CDR3 covers 12 residues. The V gene's germline CDR1 is MDHEN and CDR2 SYDVKM. V lost 8 bases and J lost 0, with 7 bases in between.

The chain recombines TRBV5-1 with TRBJ2-1; 14 positions agree with TRBD2. CDR1 and CDR2 (germline): SGHRS, YFSETQ. The length of the CDR3 is 18 residues. The V gene end was trimmed by 5 bases and the J gene end by 0 bases; junction bases not matched to a gene: 7. CDR3: CASRWTSGGHSSYNEQFF. CDR3 DNA sequence: TGCGCCAGCAGATGGACTAGCGGGGGGCATAGCTCCTACAATGAGCAGTTCTTC.

V gene TRBV25-1 combines with J gene TRBJ2-5, with TRBD1 matching 7 bases. CDR3 length equals 12 residues. The germline gives CDR1 MGHDK, CDR2 SYGVNS. Trimming cost V 7 bases and J 4 bases; bases outside gene matches: 3. As DNA, the CDR3 is TGTGCCAGCACGACAGGGATAGAGACCCAGTACTTC. Residues: CASTTGIETQYF.

This clone was recorded a few times. The genes are TRBV5-4 and TRBJ2-7; D might be TRBD1 (6 bases). The CDR3 is 14 amino acids. The V gene's germline CDR1 is SGHNT and CDR2 YYREEE (reference sequence). V was trimmed by 4 bases and J by 0 bases, leaving 11 bases between them. The CDR3 protein is CASSLDRSSYEQYF. In nucleotides, the CDR3 is TGTGCCAGCAGCCTGGACAGAAGCTCCTACGAGCAGTACTTC.

The chain uses TRBV11-2 and TRBJ2-3; TRBD1 matches at 10 bases. After removal of 5 bases from V and 6 bases from J, the junction contained 5 bases not matched to a gene. Germline V gene lookup returns CDR1 SGHAT and CDR2 FQNNGV. This CDR3 has 14 residues. The CDR3 DNA reads TGTGCCAGCAGCCCCCGACAGGGGGCCGATACGCAGTATTTT. Protein product: CASSPRQGADTQYF. The full variable domain, rest sourced from reference TRBV11-2 and TRBJ2-3, is EAGVAQSPRYKIIEKRQSVAFWCNPISGHATLYWYQQILGQGPKLLIQFQNNGVVDDSQLPKDRFSAERLKGVDSTLKIQPAKLEDSAVYLCASSPRQGADTQYFGPGTRLTVL.